These T cell receptor beta chains were read from a single sample in a study of blood T cell repertoires in COVID-19. Measured with immunoSEQ multiplex PCR; TCRdb has only the in-frame clones, and not every one. The table has under 150,000 clones, roughly 80% seen once; the top ten hold 9%. The sequencing sample was made of peripheral blood. Receptor source: a woman between 45 and 60 years old with active or convalescent COVID-19. CDR3s include the opening cysteine and the closing phenylalanine or tryptophan. The D gene is left open where the match is weak. Rows give clone size only sometimes, using once, few, many, or a class for an expanded clone.

J gene | clone size | D gene | V gene | CDR3 protein
TRBJ1-6 | . | . | TRBV13 | CASRGLIANSPLHF
TRBJ1-2 | . | TRBD1 | TRBV19 | CASSSELGTGQVNYGYTF
TRBJ2-1 | . | TRBD2 | TRBV20-1 | CSASSGSPYNEQFF
TRBJ1-1 | . | . | TRBV21-1 | CASSKNSNTEAFF
TRBJ2-7 | . | . | TRBV20-1 | CSAESSYEQYF
TRBJ2-7 | . | TRBD2 | TRBV4-1 | CASSQSLGTSSYEQYF
TRBJ1-2 | few | . | TRBV28 | CASSKRYGYTF
TRBJ2-1 | . | TRBD2 | TRBV18 | CASSGPRQGGLAGNNEQFF
TRBJ2-5 | . | . | TRBV24-1 | CATRRRGQPKETQYF
TRBJ1-1 | once | TRBD1 | TRBV7-9 | CASSVRQGGNTEAFF
TRBJ2-7 | . | TRBD1 | TRBV6-2/TRBV6-3 | CASSYLPPGQGDSEQYF
TRBJ2-1 | few | TRBD2 | TRBV19 | CASSMTSGRYNEQFF
TRBJ2-5 | . | . | TRBV7-7 | CASSLGSGQETQYF
TRBJ1-5 | . | TRBD1 | TRBV6-4 | CASTKDRGNQPQHF
TRBJ1-1 | . | . | TRBV6-5 | CASSSPRRAGTEAFF
TRBJ1-6 | . | . | TRBV3-1/TRBV3-2 | CASTERESGNSPLHF
TRBJ2-2 | . | . | TRBV4-3 | CASSQDPGTGELFF
TRBJ1-2 | . | TRBD1 | TRBV3-1/TRBV3-2 | CASSQDSGTGTANYGYTF
TRBJ1-1 | . | . | TRBV9 | CASSVEAGARTEAFF
TRBJ2-7 | . | TRBD2 | TRBV27 | CASLPAGRGHEQYF
TRBJ1-2 | . | . | TRBV25-1 | CASSGDRRANYGYTF
TRBJ1-1 | . | . | TRBV12-3/TRBV12-4 | CASTLDRGMKAFF
TRBJ1-1 | . | TRBD1 | TRBV9 | CASSVEPQGAEAFF
TRBJ1-5 | . | . | TRBV30 | CAWSVKGQPQHF
TRBJ1-1 | . | . | TRBV29-1 | CSVVVSGNTEAFF
TRBJ1-1 | . | TRBD1 | TRBV28 | CASSPGQKNTEAFF
TRBJ2-5 | . | TRBD2 | TRBV6-4 | CASRKWTSGPQETQYF
TRBJ1-1 | . | . | TRBV29-1 | CSVEVGASTEAFF
TRBJ2-7 | few | TRBD2 | TRBV28 | CASGVLAGAGDEQYF
TRBJ1-2 | . | . | TRBV6-5 | CASPGGVDGYTF
TRBJ1-1 | . | . | TRBV19 | CASSIGGGTEAFF
TRBJ1-4 | . | . | TRBV29-1 | CSVVGQFSEKLFF
TRBJ2-5 | . | TRBD2 | TRBV6-9 | CASSRGLAGGHRETQYF
TRBJ2-7 | . | TRBD2 | TRBV18 | CASSPGLAGAYEQYF
TRBJ1-2 | . | . | TRBV29-1 | CSVESGGYGYTF
TRBJ2-2 | . | . | TRBV18 | CASSLGLPNTGELFF
TRBJ1-1 | once | TRBD1 | TRBV28 | CASSLGQGNTEAFF
TRBJ2-2 | . | . | TRBV7-8 | CASSIQSGGELFF
TRBJ1-2 | . | . | TRBV9 | CASSPRTDSNYGYTF
TRBJ1-1 | . | TRBD1 | TRBV6-2/TRBV6-3 | CASSYSTQGVLNTEAFF
TRBJ2-1 | . | . | TRBV7-7 | CASSLDPGGNEQFF
TRBJ2-7 | . | . | TRBV2 | CASGEGVGPYEQYF
TRBJ2-4 | once | TRBD1 | TRBV19 | CASSKPPQGKAKNIQYF
TRBJ2-3 | . | . | TRBV10-3 | CAASEGGVGGDTQYF
TRBJ2-7 | . | TRBD2 | TRBV11-2 | CASSPREDSYEQYF
TRBJ2-1 | . | TRBD1 | TRBV19 | CASSWGRQGGFYNEQFF
TRBJ1-1 | . | . | TRBV7-2 | CASSPLGGGTEAFF
TRBJ2-3 | . | TRBD2 | TRBV6-2/TRBV6-3 | CASSYVRGGWDTQYF
TRBJ1-2 | . | . | TRBV9 | CASSVVGQGNYGYTF